This is a list of T cell receptor beta chains from one sample in a study of cytomegalovirus exposure and HLA in healthy donors. The repertoire was sequenced with immunoSEQ multiplex PCR; TCRdb's copy has only in-frame clones and lacks some. The repertoire holds some 150,000 clones, with roughly nine tenths as singletons. What was sequenced was PBMCs. All receptors come from a woman aged 18-35 years in good health and CMV-seropositive. The CDR3 runs from the conserved cysteine through the conserved F or W. D genes are given only for firm matches. Only part of the rows carry a size: once, few, many, or a class if the clone is expanded.

j_call clone_size v_call d_call cdr3_aa cdr3_nt
TRBJ2-7 few TRBV7-8 - CASSISSGHETYEQYF TGTGCCAGCAGCATTTCTTCGGGACACGAGACCTACGAGCAGTACTTC
TRBJ2-3 - TRBV19 TRBD1 CASSIQGAANRDTQYF TGTGCCAGTAGTATCCAGGGGGCGGCGAATCGGGATACGCAGTATTTT
TRBJ2-4 - TRBV5-4 TRBD1 CASSYERTGSKNIQYF TGTGCCAGCAGCTATGAAAGGACAGGGTCTAAAAACATTCAGTACTTC
TRBJ1-5 - TRBV15 TRBD1 CATSGQGNQPQHF TGTGCCACCAGCGGACAGGGGAATCAGCCCCAGCATTTT
TRBJ2-2 - TRBV11-3 - CASSRDSRNAGELFF TGTGCCAGCAGCCGCGACAGTCGAAACGCCGGGGAGCTGTTTTTT
TRBJ2-2 - TRBV4-2 - CASSGAASGELFF TGTGCCAGCAGTGGGGCGGCTTCGGGGGAGCTGTTTTTT
TRBJ1-4 - TRBV5-1 TRBD1 CASRDNRGPNEKLFF TGCGCCAGCAGGGATAACAGGGGCCCGAATGAAAAACTGTTTTTT
TRBJ2-3 - TRBV5-1 - CASSLVGGVTDTQYF TGCGCCAGCAGCTTGGTGGGGGGAGTCACAGATACGCAGTATTTT
TRBJ2-7 once TRBV6-1 - CASSETPPSYEQYF TGTGCCAGCAGCGAGACTCCCCCCTCCTACGAGCAGTACTTC
TRBJ2-1 many TRBV21-1 - CAPTQGTGTTDEQFF TGTGCCCCCACCCAAGGGACCGGGACTACCGATGAGCAGTTCTTC
TRBJ2-6 - TRBV5-4 TRBD1 CASSVGQNRLSGANVLTF TGTGCCAGCAGCGTGGGACAGAACCGTCTCTCTGGGGCCAACGTCCTGACTTTC
TRBJ2-6 - TRBV25-1 TRBD1 CASSEDRGGSGANVLTF TGTGCCAGCAGTGAAGACAGGGGCGGTTCTGGGGCCAACGTCCTGACTTTC
TRBJ1-1 - TRBV28 TRBD1 CASSLAGGMNTEAFF TGTGCCAGCAGTTTAGCAGGGGGTATGAACACTGAAGCTTTCTTT
TRBJ1-2 once TRBV10-3 TRBD1 CAFGQGNGGYTF TGTGCCTTTGGACAGGGCAACGGTGGCTACACCTTC
TRBJ1-3 - TRBV9 - CASSVAQGAGNTIYF TGTGCCAGCAGCGTAGCACAGGGCGCTGGAAACACCATATATTTT
TRBJ2-4 - TRBV9 TRBD2 CASSEGLAGAKNIQYF TGTGCCAGCAGCGAGGGACTAGCGGGAGCCAAAAACATTCAGTACTTC
TRBJ2-5 once TRBV7-2 - CASSLGGLGETQYF TGTGCCAGCAGCTTAGGCGGTTTGGGAGAGACCCAGTACTTC
TRBJ1-1 - TRBV7-9 TRBD1 CASHHRDRGLNAEAFF TGTGCCAGCCATCACCGGGACAGGGGGTTGAACGCTGAAGCTTTCTTT
TRBJ2-4 - TRBV27 - CASSPTTGAKNIQYF TGTGCCAGCAGTCCAACGACAGGAGCCAAAAACATTCAGTACTTC
TRBJ2-2 - TRBV30 TRBD1 CAWSVQGAGTGELFF TGTGCCTGGAGTGTCCAGGGGGCTGGTACCGGGGAGCTGTTTTTT
TRBJ2-1 - TRBV18 TRBD2 CASSRAGGYNEQFF TGTGCCAGCTCACGGGCGGGAGGGTACAATGAGCAGTTCTTC
TRBJ1-2 - TRBV6-5 - CASSYSWAGDGYTF TGTGCCAGCAGTTACTCGTGGGCAGGGGATGGCTACACCTTC
TRBJ2-5 - TRBV27 TRBD2 CASSRRTSGRAGETQYF TGTGCCAGCAGCCGTAGGACTAGCGGGAGGGCAGGAGAGACCCAGTACTTC
TRBJ2-7 - TRBV16 TRBD2 CASSQHSGTRDEQYF TGTGCCAGCAGCCAACACTCCGGGACTAGAGACGAGCAGTACTTC
TRBJ2-7 few TRBV7-9 TRBD2 CASSYKLAGDYEQYF TGTGCCAGCAGCTATAAACTAGCGGGAGACTACGAGCAGTACTTC
TRBJ1-4 - TRBV11-2 TRBD1 CASSLDQGAEKLFF TGTGCCAGCAGCTTAGACCAGGGGGCTGAAAAACTGTTTTTT
TRBJ2-5 medium-sized TRBV6-1 TRBD2 CASSEELAGGAQETQYF TGTGCCAGCAGTGAAGAGTTAGCGGGGGGGGCCCAAGAGACCCAGTACTTC
TRBJ1-4 - TRBV30 - CAWSGGRWEKLFF TGTGCCTGGAGTGGGGGGCGGTGGGAAAAACTGTTTTTT
TRBJ2-3 - TRBV13 TRBD2 CASSLTRAGSRDTQYF TGTGCCAGCAGCTTAACGAGAGCGGGAAGTCGGGATACGCAGTATTTT
TRBJ1-1 - TRBV6-1 - CASSDPMNTEAFF TGTGCCAGCAGTGACCCCATGAACACTGAAGCTTTCTTT
TRBJ2-1 - TRBV5-1 - CASSSGPGSHNEQFF TGCGCCAGCAGCTCCGGACCGGGATCGCACAATGAGCAGTTCTTC
TRBJ2-7 - TRBV5-6 - CASSLASSSYEQYF TGTGCCAGCAGCTTGGCATCTAGCTCGTACGAGCAGTACTTC
TRBJ1-1 once TRBV4-3 - CASSRGVTGLIGEAFF TGCGCCAGCAGCCGAGGGGTAACAGGGTTGATAGGTGAAGCTTTCTTT
TRBJ1-5 - TRBV12-5 - CASGFGGDQPQHF TGTGCTAGTGGTTTTGGGGGGGATCAGCCCCAGCATTTT
TRBJ1-4 - TRBV4-1 TRBD1 CASSLRRQGALPTNEKLFF TGCGCCAGCAGCTTGAGAAGACAGGGGGCGCTTCCAACTAATGAAAAACTGTTTTTT
TRBJ2-2 - TRBV28 TRBD1 CASSPGGRTGELFF TGTGCCAGCAGTCCAGGGGGCAGGACCGGGGAGCTGTTTTTT
TRBJ1-2 - TRBV2 TRBD1 CASNPGQGNYGYTF TGTGCCAGCAATCCGGGACAGGGGAACTATGGCTACACCTTC
TRBJ2-3 - TRBV2 - CASSRGLALRADTQYF TGTGCCAGCAGTAGAGGACTCGCCCTACGGGCAGATACGCAGTATTTT
TRBJ2-4 - TRBV11-2 TRBD2 CASSLSLAGGRNIQYF TGTGCCAGCAGCCTATCCCTAGCGGGGGGTAGAAACATTCAGTACTTC
TRBJ2-7 - TRBV5-1 TRBD2 CASSYLAGSEQYF TGCGCCAGCAGCTATCTAGCGGGAAGCGAGCAGTACTTC
TRBJ2-1 - TRBV30 TRBD2 CAWSVLGGSPYNEQFF TGTGCCTGGAGTGTACTTGGCGGGAGTCCCTACAATGAGCAGTTCTTC
TRBJ2-1 - TRBV11-3 TRBD1 CASSTLPGQESYNEQFF TGTGCCAGCAGCACCTTACCGGGACAGGAGTCCTACAATGAGCAGTTCTTC
TRBJ2-2 - TRBV28 - CASSPSSGELFF TGTGCCAGCAGCCCGAGTTCCGGGGAGCTGTTTTTT
TRBJ2-2 - TRBV6-4 TRBD2 CASSPQAGGSGELFF TGTGCCAGCTCACCGCAAGCGGGAGGGTCCGGGGAGCTGTTTTTT
TRBJ1-4 - TRBV14 - CASSQEGTHRVVLEKLFF TGTGCCAGCAGCCAAGAAGGGACACACAGGGTGGTGTTGGAAAAACTGTTTTTT
TRBJ1-1 - TRBV27 - CASSLVDPGQWGTEAFF TGTGCCAGCAGTTTAGTAGACCCCGGACAGTGGGGGACTGAAGCTTTCTTT
TRBJ1-1 - TRBV18 - CASSHNENTEAFF TGTGCCAGCTCACACAACGAAAACACTGAAGCTTTCTTT
TRBJ2-1 - TRBV10-3 TRBD2 CAISDLAGENPEQFF TGTGCCATCAGTGATTTAGCGGGAGAGAACCCTGAGCAGTTCTTC
TRBJ2-7 - TRBV11-2 TRBD1 CASSLEGGQEQYF TGTGCCAGCAGCTTAGAAGGGGGCCAGGAGCAGTACTTC
TRBJ2-7 - TRBV19 TRBD2 CASSIQGTSSIEQYF TGTGCCAGTAGTATTCAAGGGACTAGCTCTATCGAGCAGTACTTC
TRBJ2-7 - TRBV5-4 TRBD2 CASSPSAGLAGGGVYEQYF TGTGCCAGCAGCCCTTCGGCCGGACTAGCGGGAGGGGGGGTCTACGAGCAGTACTTC
TRBJ2-5 - TRBV5-1 TRBD1 CASRSTGREETQYF TGCGCCAGCAGGTCGACAGGGCGGGAAGAGACCCAGTACTTC
TRBJ2-7 - TRBV4-3 TRBD1 CASSQGGGQGFYEQYF TGCGCCAGCAGCCAGGGGGGAGGACAGGGGTTCTACGAGCAGTACTTC
TRBJ1-2 - TRBV7-9 TRBD1 CASSPRQGLDYGYTF TGTGCCAGCAGCCCGAGACAGGGTTTGGACTATGGCTACACCTTC
TRBJ2-5 - TRBV6-5 TRBD1 CASSYGTGISETQYF TGTGCCAGCAGTTACGGGACAGGGATCTCGGAGACCCAGTACTTC
TRBJ2-3 - TRBV6-1 TRBD2 CASSGLAGGGDTQYF TGTGCCAGCAGTGGTCTGGCGGGAGGGGGAGATACGCAGTATTTT
TRBJ2-7 few TRBV7-9 - CASSFDRRSYEQYF TGTGCCAGCAGCTTTGACAGGCGCTCCTACGAGCAGTACTTC